Listed here are 2 T cell receptor beta chains from one sample, sequenced in a study of cytomegalovirus exposure and HLA in healthy donors. Primers: 60 Vbeta forward and 13 Jbeta reverse. The repertoire was sequenced with immunoSEQ multiplex PCR; TCRdb's copy has only in-frame clones and lacks some. The data show around 67,000 clones, around four fifths seen once. The material sequenced was PBMCs. The receptors were sampled from a woman aged 25 to 39 in good health and CMV-seropositive.

The rearrangement links TRBV11-3 to TRBJ2-7, with 11 bases fitting TRBD2. V was clipped by 5 bases and J by 3 bases; unmatched bases: 12. This CDR3 has 17 amino acids. Germline V gene data show CDR1 as SGHNT and CDR2 as YENEEA. DNA of the CDR3: TGTGCCAGCAGCCCTGGACAGGGCCTAGCGGGAGGCTACGAGCAGTACTTC. Its protein product is CASSPGQGLAGGYEQYF.

The chain couples TRBV4-1 to TRBJ2-1; 11 nucleotides line up with TRBD2. The CDR3 covers 16 residues. V was clipped by 4 bases and J by 8 bases; unmatched bases: 10. The germline V gene encodes CDR1 MGHRA and CDR2 YSYEKL. The CDR3, as DNA: TGCGCCAGCAGCCCAGGGGGAACTAGCGGGAGTCATGAGCAGTTCTTC. It yields the protein CASSPGGTSGSHEQFF.